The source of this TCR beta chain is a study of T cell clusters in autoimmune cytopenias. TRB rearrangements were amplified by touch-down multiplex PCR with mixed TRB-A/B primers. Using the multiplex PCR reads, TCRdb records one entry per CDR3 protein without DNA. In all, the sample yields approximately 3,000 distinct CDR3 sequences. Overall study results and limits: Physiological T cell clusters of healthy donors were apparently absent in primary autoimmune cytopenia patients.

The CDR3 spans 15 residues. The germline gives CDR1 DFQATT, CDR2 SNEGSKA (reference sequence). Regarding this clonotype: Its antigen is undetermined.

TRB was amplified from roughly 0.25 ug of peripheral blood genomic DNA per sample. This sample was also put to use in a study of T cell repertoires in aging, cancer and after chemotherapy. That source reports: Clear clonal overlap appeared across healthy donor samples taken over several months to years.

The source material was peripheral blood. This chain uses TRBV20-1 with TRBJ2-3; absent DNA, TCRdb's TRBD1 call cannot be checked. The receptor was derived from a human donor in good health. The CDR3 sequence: CSASRTGWYTDTQYF.